This T cell receptor (beta chain) was observed in a study of circulating and synovial CD4+ cells in juvenile arthritis. Overall study findings and caveats: These repertoires were less diverse than bulk blood CD4 repertoires. Measured synovium overlap likely understates the true shared repertoire. Compared with bulk blood, circulating pathogenic-like lymphocytes shared substantially more CDR3 sequences with synovial T cells.

The CDR3 covers 11 residues. Trimming cost V 7 bases and J 2 bases, with 5 bases left between them. Germline V CDR1 and CDR2: LNHDA, SQIVND (reference sequence). Comment on this clone: Antigen specificity is unknown.

Generated by immunoSEQ multiplex PCR, the TCRdb table keeps only in-frame clones and is missing some. The sample lists 34,000 or so clones, around 96% seen once, with around 0.7% in the top ten. The origin of this receptor is a human donor with juvenile idiopathic arthritis. The V and J genes are TRBV19 and TRBJ1-1; no clear D gene. The sequenced material came from CD4+ T cells from blood. The CDR3 region has the DNA TGTGCCAGTACGTTAAACACTGAAGCTTTCTTT. Translation gives CASTLNTEAFF.